The entry below describes one TCR beta chain. Its antigen is as yet unknown. CDR3 length equals 13 residues. V shed 2 bases and J shed 2 bases, with 8 bases lying between them. Germline V lookup: CDR1 SGHNT, CDR2 YYREEE (reference sequence). The data derive from a study of graft-versus-host responses after intestinal transplantation. About the study: Transplants were multivisceral, liver-intestinal, or isolated intestinal. Findings and limits, study-wide: Early after transplant, HvG clones declined as circulating GvH clones peaked. Recipient marrow showed GvH clones, some seen first in ileum or blood.

The assay was immunoSEQ multiplex PCR, and TCRdb's table has in-frame clones only and misses some. The table has just under 90,000 clones, 80% to 85% seen once; the top ten hold approximately 18%. This clonotype originated in a human donor who received an intestinal transplant. V and J are TRBV5-4 and TRBJ2-7; D unresolved. The sample in question was unstimulated CD8+ T cells sorted from spleen or lymph node cells, obtained before intestinal transplant. CDR3 in DNA: TGTGCCAGCAGCTTAAACAGTGCCTACGAGCAGTACTTC. Translating it yields CASSLNSAYEQYF.